This entry lists 27 T cell receptor beta chains sequenced from one sample in a study of OX40 agonist ivuxolimab in advanced cancers. Here immunoSEQ multiplex PCR was the method, and the copy in TCRdb shows in-frame clones only, minus some. The sample lists more than 65,000 clones, around 90% occurring once. The sample here was CD4+ or CD8+ T cells sorted from blood, taken in a trial of the OX40 agonist ivuxolimab. The receptors here all came from an adult with an advanced solid tumor such as melanoma, head and neck, liver or kidney cancer.

The chain employs TRBV2 and TRBJ2-7; no reliable D call. The V end lost 1 base, the J end lost 7 bases, and 11 bases lay between the germline ends. Germline V gives CDR1 SNHLY, CDR2 FYNNEI. The length of the CDR3 is 13 residues. The chain's CDR3 is CASSEGRRREQYF. The CDR3, as DNA: TGTGCCAGCAGTGAAGGACGCAGGAGAGAGCAGTACTTC.

The V gene is TRBV4-3, the J gene TRBJ1-1, with a possible D match to TRBD1 (5 bases). This CDR3 has 13 amino acids. Germline values: CDR1 LGHNA, CDR2 YSLEER. V was cut by 0 bases and J by 11 bases, with 13 bases left in between. The CDR3 region is CASSQDVRGGAFF. CDR3 DNA sequence: TGCGCCAGCAGCCAAGATGTGAGGGGAGGGGCTTTCTTT.

V is TRBV11-2 and J is TRBJ2-2; the D is unclear. The V end was cut by 5 bases, the J end by 0 bases, with 13 bases between. CDR1 is SGHAT and CDR2 is FQNNGV in the germline V gene. The CDR3 spans 16 residues. The CDR3 DNA reads TGTGCCAGCAGCCAACCCACCCTGTCGAACACCGGGGAGCTGTTTTTT. Protein: CASSQPTLSNTGELFF.

This clone was seen more than once but under ten times. V gene TRBV5-6 combines with J gene TRBJ1-2, with D possibly matching TRBD1 (6 bases). V was trimmed by 3 bases and J by 8 bases, leaving 14 bases between them. Germline CDR1 SGHDT, CDR2 YYEEEE. The CDR3 has 13 amino acids. CDR3 sequence (DNA): TGTGCCAGCAGCTCGGGCGGGGGCGGAGGCTACACCTTC. Translating it yields CASSSGGGGGYTF.

This clone was detected once. The rearrangement joins TRBV6-5 to TRBJ1-5; 7 bases map to TRBD1. This CDR3 comprises 15 residues. V gave up 5 bases and J gave up 1 base; unmatched junction bases: 5. Germline loops: CDR1 MNHEY, CDR2 SVGAGI. CDR3 in DNA: TGTGCCAGCAGTCCCCGACAGGGAAGCAATCAGCCCCAGCATTTT. Its translation: CASSPRQGSNQPQHF.

The chain uses TRBV9 and TRBJ1-2; TRBD1 aligns across 8 bases. The CDR3 spans 16 residues. After removal of 0 bases from V and 4 bases from J, the junction contained 8 bases not matched to a gene. Germline assignment: CDR1 SGDLS and CDR2 YYNGEE. The CDR3 bases are TGTGCCAGCAGCGTAGTCGGACAGGGTCTAGGCTATGGCTACACCTTC. Its translation: CASSVVGQGLGYGYTF.

This chain joins TRBV7-2 and TRBJ2-7; maybe TRBD1 (5 bases). Germline lookup yields CDR1 SGHTA and CDR2 FQGNSA. The CDR3 contains 14 residues. V lost 1 base to trimming and J lost 3 bases, with 10 bases between them. The CDR3 sequence is CASSLEAGNYEQYF. CDR3 bases: TGTGCCAGCAGCTTAGAGGCAGGGAACTACGAGCAGTACTTC. Looking up the rest from reference TRBV7-2 and TRBJ2-7 gives the full variable domain: GAGVSQSPSNKVTEKGKDVELRCDPISGHTALYWYRQSLGQGLEFLIYFQGNSAPDKSGLPSDRFSAERTGGSVSTLTIQRTQQEDSAVYLCASSLEAGNYEQYFGPGTRLTVT.

The chain employs TRBV5-1 and TRBJ1-3; D is undetermined. This CDR3 has 14 residues. Germline V CDR1 and CDR2: SGHRS, YFSETQ. V dropped 4 bases and J dropped 0 bases, with 8 bases sitting between them. The DNA for the CDR3 is TGCGCCAGCAGCCCGGGAGTCTCTGGAAACACCATATATTTT. Protein product: CASSPGVSGNTIYF.

In the case of this clone: The identical CDR3 is also encoded by other nucleotide sequences in the sample. V usage is TRBV6-5 and J usage is TRBJ2-7, with 8 positions matching TRBD1. The CDR3 is 13 amino acids. Germline V gene lookup returns CDR1 MNHEY and CDR2 SVGAGI. J lost 7 bases, V lost 5 bases, and 7 bases had no gene match. The CDR3 DNA sequence: TGTGCCAGCAGTCCTCGGACAGGGAGGGAGCAGTACTTC. Encoded protein: CASSPRTGREQYF.

The chain uses TRBV12-2 and TRBJ2-7; the listed D gene, TRBD2, was not tested against the DNA. TRBV12-2 is termed a pseudogene. This CDR3 has 18 residues. In nucleotides, the CDR3 is TGTGCAAGTCGCTTAGCGCAATACCAGCGGTTTGAGCAGTACGAGCAGTACTTC. The encoded protein is CASRLAQYQRFEQYEQYF.

The chain links TRBV5-4 to TRBJ2-3; 8 nucleotides match TRBD1. V trimming: 4 bases; J trimming: 2 bases; junction bases outside the gene matches: 3. CDR1 is SGHNT, CDR2 YYREEE, per germline (reference sequence). This CDR3 has 14 amino acids. The CDR3 sequence is CASSPGQVTDTQYF. The CDR3 coding sequence is TGTGCCAGCAGCCCGGGACAGGTCACAGATACGCAGTATTTT.

This sequence joins TRBV27 and TRBJ2-7, with a tentative D call TRBD1 (5 bases). This CDR3 comprises 13 residues. Per germline, CDR1 MNHEY and CDR2 SMNVEV (reference sequence). Between the trimmed V and J ends, which lost 0 bases and 3 bases, there was a span of 6 bases. The CDR3 sequence is CASSLSQGYEQYF. CDR3 bases: TGTGCCAGCAGTTTATCCCAGGGCTACGAGCAGTACTTC.

The rearrangement uses TRBV7-8 and TRBJ2-7; D uncertain. Trimming removed 3 bases from V and 1 base from J, with 13 bases in between. CDR3 size: 15 residues. CDR1 and CDR2 (germline): SGHVS, FQNEAQ. The CDR3 loop is CASSFRRDRSYEQYF. The CDR3 nucleotides read TGTGCCAGCAGCTTTCGGAGAGATCGGTCCTACGAGCAGTACTTC.

V usage is TRBV5-1 and J usage is TRBJ1-2; D not certain. The germline V gene has CDR1 SGHRS and CDR2 YFSETQ. V lost 0 bases and J 2 bases, leaving 14 bases between the germline ends. The CDR3 is 16 residues long. The CDR3 region is CASSLGQPLVNYGYTF. DNA of the CDR3: TGCGCCAGCAGCTTGGGGCAGCCCCTCGTAAACTATGGCTACACCTTC. The complete variable domain, with remaining parts taken from reference TRBV5-1 and TRBJ1-2, reads KAGVTQTPRYLIKTRGQQVTLSCSPISGHRSVSWYQQTPGQGLQFLFEYFSETQRNKGNFPGRFSGRQFSNSRSEMNVSTLELGDSALYLCASSLGQPLVNYGYTFGSGTRLTVV.

The V call is TRBV19, the J call TRBJ1-1; D not certain. Looked up from germline, CDR1 is LNHDA and CDR2 is SQIVND (reference sequence). This CDR3 contains 11 residues. Trimming cost V 6 bases and J 7 bases, with 9 bases left between them. DNA for the CDR3: TGTGCCAGTAGGAGGGTTGGTGAAGCTTTCTTT. Encoded protein: CASRRVGEAFF. Full variable domain (rest looked up from reference TRBV19 and TRBJ1-1): DGGITQSPKYLFRKEGQNVTLSCEQNLNHDAMYWYRQDPGQGLRLIYYSQIVNDFQKGDIAEGYSVSREKKESFPLTVTSAQKNPTAFYLCASRRVGEAFFGQGTRLTVV.

This chain connects TRBV7-2 to TRBJ2-6, with 8 bases lining up with TRBD1. CDR3 length: 17 residues. Germline CDR1 is SGHTA and CDR2 is FQGNSA. V dropped 5 bases and J dropped 0; count of bases not matched to a gene: 6. The CDR3 loop reads CASSPTGGRSGANVLTF. The DNA of the CDR3 is TGTGCCAGCAGCCCAACAGGGGGTCGCTCTGGGGCCAACGTCCTGACTTTC.

The chain recombines TRBV27 with TRBJ2-2; D is perhaps TRBD2 (6 bases). V shed 7 bases and J shed 7 bases, with 19 bases lying between them. The V gene's germline CDR1 is MNHEY and CDR2 SMNVEV (reference sequence). This CDR3 region has 15 residues. The CDR3 nucleotides read TGTGCCAGCAAACGAAAACTAGCAGATAGCGGGGAGCTGTTTTTT. This encodes CASKRKLADSGELFF.

This rearrangement joins TRBV6-5 to TRBJ2-7; 10 bases map to TRBD1. The CDR3 has 13 amino acids. J was trimmed by 4 bases and V by 5 bases; bases with no gene match: 2. Germline V CDR1 and CDR2: MNHEY, SVGAGI. The CDR3 protein is CASSPDRGYEQYF. The CDR3 DNA reads as TGTGCCAGCAGTCCGGACAGGGGGTACGAGCAGTACTTC.

This clone was seen a single time. The CDR3 here is CASRTTSGGTYEQYF. The CDR3 nucleotides read TGTGCCAGCAGGACTACTAGCGGAGGGACCTACGAGCAGTACTTC. This rearrangement joins TRBV6-1 to TRBJ2-7; 8 bases line up with TRBD2. CDR3 length: 15 amino acids. The germline gives CDR1 MNHNS, CDR2 SASEGT. J gave up 2 bases and V 6 bases, and 9 bases lay outside the gene matches.

The J gene is TRBJ2-2, the V gene TRBV19; D unclear. CDR1 and CDR2 from the germline V gene are LNHDA and SQIVND (reference sequence). V was cut by 7 bases and J by 4 bases, with 16 bases left in between. The CDR3 length is 15 residues. The CDR3 reads CASTTDGRPTGELFF. For the CDR3, the DNA is TGTGCCAGTACCACGGATGGGCGGCCCACCGGGGAGCTGTTTTTT.

The chain is built from TRBV11-2 and TRBJ2-3; 10 bases are shared with TRBD1. V was clipped by 5 bases and J by 1 base; unmatched bases: 3. This CDR3 is built from 15 residues. Looked up from germline, CDR1 is SGHAT and CDR2 is FQNNGV. The CDR3 DNA reads as TGTGCCAGCAGCCCCGGGACAGGGGGCACAGATACGCAGTATTTT. It specifies CASSPGTGGTDTQYF.

The chain links TRBV9 to TRBJ2-5; D possibly uses TRBD1 or TRBD2 (5 bases each). V gave up 0 bases and J gave up 7 bases, with 13 bases separating them. CDR3 size: 14 residues. Germline CDR1 reads SGDLS; CDR2 reads YYNGEE. This CDR3 reads CASSVAGLGPTQYF. The DNA for the CDR3 is TGTGCCAGCAGCGTAGCGGGTTTGGGACCGACCCAGTACTTC.

The table lists this clone with a few counts. This rearrangement joins TRBV4-1 to TRBJ1-2; 11 bases align to TRBD1. The CDR3 contains 16 residues. V was pared by 4 bases and J by 4 bases, with 8 bases of the junction left unmatched. Looked up from germline, CDR1 is MGHRA and CDR2 is YSYEKL. For the CDR3, the DNA is TGCGCCAGCAGCCCCGGACAGGGGGCGCGAGGCTATGGCTACACCTTC. This gives the protein CASSPGQGARGYGYTF.

The chain couples TRBV29-1 to TRBJ2-1; D remains unclear. Germline values: CDR1 SQVTM, CDR2 ANQGSEA. V dropped 3 bases and J dropped 0 bases, with 6 bases sitting between them. The CDR3 consists of 13 residues. For the CDR3, the DNA is TGCAGCGTTGACCCAAGCTCCTACAATGAGCAGTTCTTC. As protein: CSVDPSSYNEQFF.

This clone was picked up one time. The chain combines TRBV28 with TRBJ2-5, with D tentatively TRBD2 (6 bases). V was clipped by 8 bases and J by 0 bases, with 16 bases between them. Germline V CDR1 and CDR2: MDHEN, SYDVKM. The CDR3 consists of 15 residues. CDR3 in DNA: TGTGCCAGCTTGGGACTTAGCGGCTACCAAGAGACCCAGTACTTC. Protein sequence: CASLGLSGYQETQYF.

In this sample, this clone turned up a few times. CDR3 bases: TGTGCCAGCTCACCAATGGGGGCGAGTCAGCCCCAGCATTTT. Encoded protein: CASSPMGASQPQHF. V and J are TRBV18 and TRBJ1-5; weak D call: TRBD1 (6 bases). Per the germline V gene, CDR1 is KGHSH and CDR2 is LQKENI. V lost 2 bases and J lost 6, with 11 bases in between. The CDR3 has 14 residues.

The chain links TRBV10-2 to TRBJ2-7; D not certain. The germline V gene encodes CDR1 WSHSY and CDR2 SAAADI. Trimming took 4 bases from V and 6 from J, leaving 7 bases between them. The CDR3 contains 11 residues. In nucleotides, the CDR3 is TGCGCCAGCAGTGCGGTAGCCGAGCAGTACTTC. This translates into CASSAVAEQYF.